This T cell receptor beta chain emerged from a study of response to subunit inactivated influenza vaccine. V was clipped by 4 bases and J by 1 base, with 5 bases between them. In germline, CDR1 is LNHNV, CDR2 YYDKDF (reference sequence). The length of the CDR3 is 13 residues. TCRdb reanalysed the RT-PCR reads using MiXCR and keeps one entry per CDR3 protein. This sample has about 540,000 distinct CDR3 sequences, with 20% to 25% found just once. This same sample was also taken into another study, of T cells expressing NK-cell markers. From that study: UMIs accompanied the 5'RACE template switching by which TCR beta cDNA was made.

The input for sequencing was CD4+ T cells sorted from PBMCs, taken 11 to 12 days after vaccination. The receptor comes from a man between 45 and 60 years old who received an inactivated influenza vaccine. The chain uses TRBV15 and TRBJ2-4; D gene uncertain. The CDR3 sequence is CATSMLAKNIQYF. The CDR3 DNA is TGTGCCACCAGCATGTTGGCCAAAAACATTCAGTACTTC.